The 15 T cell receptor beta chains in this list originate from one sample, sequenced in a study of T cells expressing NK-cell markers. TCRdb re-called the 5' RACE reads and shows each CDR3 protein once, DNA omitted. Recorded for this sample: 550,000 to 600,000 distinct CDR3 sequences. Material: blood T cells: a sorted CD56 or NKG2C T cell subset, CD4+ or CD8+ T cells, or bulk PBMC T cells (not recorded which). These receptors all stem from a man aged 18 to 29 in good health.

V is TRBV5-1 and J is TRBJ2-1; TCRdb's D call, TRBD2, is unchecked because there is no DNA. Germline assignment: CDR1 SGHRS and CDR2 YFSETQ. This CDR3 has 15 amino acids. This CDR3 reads CASSLQLAGVYEQFF.

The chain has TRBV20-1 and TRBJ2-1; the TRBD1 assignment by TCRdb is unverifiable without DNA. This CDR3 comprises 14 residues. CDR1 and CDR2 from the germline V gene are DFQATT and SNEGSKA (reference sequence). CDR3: CSANGDRGLHEQFF.

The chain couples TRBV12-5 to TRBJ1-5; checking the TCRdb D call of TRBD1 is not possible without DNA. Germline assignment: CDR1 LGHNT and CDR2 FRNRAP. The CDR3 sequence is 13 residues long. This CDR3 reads CASGLEGRQPQHF.

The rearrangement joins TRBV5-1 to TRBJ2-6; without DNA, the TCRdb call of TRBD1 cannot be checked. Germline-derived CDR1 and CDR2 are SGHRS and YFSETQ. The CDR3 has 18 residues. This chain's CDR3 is CASSPKGTDTSGANVLTF.

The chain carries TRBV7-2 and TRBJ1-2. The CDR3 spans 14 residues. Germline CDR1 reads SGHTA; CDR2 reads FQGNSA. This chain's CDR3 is CASSLGDYPYGYTF.

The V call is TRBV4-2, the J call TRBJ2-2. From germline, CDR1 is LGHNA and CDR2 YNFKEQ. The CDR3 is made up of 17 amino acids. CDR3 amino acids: CASSQDLGGRNTGELFF.

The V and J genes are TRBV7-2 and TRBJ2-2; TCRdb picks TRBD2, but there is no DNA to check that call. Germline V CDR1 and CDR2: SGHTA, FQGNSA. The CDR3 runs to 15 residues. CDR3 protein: CASSPAGANTGELFF.

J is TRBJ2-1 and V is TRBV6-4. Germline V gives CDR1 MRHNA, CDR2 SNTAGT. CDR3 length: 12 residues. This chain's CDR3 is CASSDSVSEQFF.

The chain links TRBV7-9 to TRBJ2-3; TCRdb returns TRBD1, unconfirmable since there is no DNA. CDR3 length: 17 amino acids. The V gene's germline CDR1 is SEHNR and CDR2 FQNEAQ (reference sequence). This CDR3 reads CASTIPGGREGTDTQYF.

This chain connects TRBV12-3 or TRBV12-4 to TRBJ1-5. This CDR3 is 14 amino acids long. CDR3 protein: CASSLAGGVLTQHF.

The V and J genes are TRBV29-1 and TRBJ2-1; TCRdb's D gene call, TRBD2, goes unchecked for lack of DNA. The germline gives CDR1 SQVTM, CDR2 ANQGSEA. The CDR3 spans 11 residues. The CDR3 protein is CSVTRFNEQFF.

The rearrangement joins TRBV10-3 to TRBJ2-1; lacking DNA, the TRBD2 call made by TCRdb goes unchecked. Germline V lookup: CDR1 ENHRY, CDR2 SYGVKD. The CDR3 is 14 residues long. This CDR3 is CAAMTSYAADEQFF.

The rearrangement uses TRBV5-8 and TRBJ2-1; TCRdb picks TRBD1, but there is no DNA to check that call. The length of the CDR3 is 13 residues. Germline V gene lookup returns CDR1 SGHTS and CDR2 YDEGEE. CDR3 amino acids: CASSFTRGTEQFF.

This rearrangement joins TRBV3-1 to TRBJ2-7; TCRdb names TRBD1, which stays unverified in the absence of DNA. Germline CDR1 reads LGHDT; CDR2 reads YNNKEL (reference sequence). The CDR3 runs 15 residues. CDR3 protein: CASSHLARQSYEQYF.

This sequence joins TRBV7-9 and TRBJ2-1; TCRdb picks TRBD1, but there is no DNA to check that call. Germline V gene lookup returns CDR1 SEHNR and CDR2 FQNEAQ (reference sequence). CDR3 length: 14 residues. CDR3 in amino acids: CASSFHQGLNEQFF.